A single T cell receptor (beta chain) is shown here with its context. Its antigen is not yet known. Base qualities are not recorded, but no much larger clone differs from it by a single base. The immunoSEQ assay was used for TRB CDR3 sequencing and data processing of tumor genomic DNA. In its TCRdb copy, this immuneACCESS table keeps in-frame sequences only and misses some clones. Where compared with another copy, unresolved V genes explain less than half of these, and the others have no known cause. The sample profile shows 15,000 or so clones; roughly 72% of them were found once. The top ten constitute 17% of the sample. Every study subject tested positive for serum antibodies to T-antigen and had biopsy-confirmed Merkel cell carcinoma that was MCPyV-positive. Genomic DNA was extracted from a handful of adjacent 10-micron frozen tumor sections without any cell sorting or culture. Roughly 5 x 5 x 5 mm of tumor biopsy tissue was frozen in optimal cutting temperature compound. In the frozen biopsy, scout sections stained with hematoxylin and eosin confirmed abundant Merkel cell carcinoma and infiltrating cells.

The sample comes from a study of T cell repertoires in Merkel cell carcinoma (dated by TCRdb to about 2019). Describing the broader study: The study excluded patients who had received intralesional immunotherapy or systemic immune checkpoint blockade before the biopsy. MCPyV-specific clonotypes were initially defined through tetramer sorting, cloning and paired TCR sequencing of expanded tumor-infiltrating lymphocytes. To be included, a participant needed a diagnosis of MCPyV-positive Merkel cell carcinoma and tumor-infiltrating lymphocytes that had been successfully expanded in vitro. Beyond this particular receptor, the publication reports: Normal tissue biopsies were not studied.

The germline V and J ends show losses of 5 bases and 3 bases respectively, and no gene match explains 5 bases of the junction. Taken from the germline V gene, the CDR1 and CDR2 loops are SGHRS and YFSETQ. The CDR3 sequence holds 14 residues, the cysteine and phenylalanine included. The entry retains the CDR3 DNA only, 42 bases that are in frame from base 1. This clonotype was sampled from an adult with Merkel cell carcinoma. Sample: tumor tissue. Recombination connected TRBV5-1 to TRBJ2-7; the junction holds 10 bases that match TRBD1. Read as DNA, the sequence is TGCGCCAGCAGTTTCGGGACAGGGGACTACGAGCAGTACTTC. The encoded protein is CASSFGTGDYEQYF.